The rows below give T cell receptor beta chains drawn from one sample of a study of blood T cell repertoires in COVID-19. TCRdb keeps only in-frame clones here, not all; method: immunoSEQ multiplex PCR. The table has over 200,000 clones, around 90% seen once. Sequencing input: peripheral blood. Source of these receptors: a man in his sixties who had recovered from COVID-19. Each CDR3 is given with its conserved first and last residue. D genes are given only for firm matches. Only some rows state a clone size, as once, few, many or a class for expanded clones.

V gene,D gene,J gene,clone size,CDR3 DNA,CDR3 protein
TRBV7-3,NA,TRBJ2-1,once,TGTGCCAGCAGCTTGGCTCGGGTAAATGAGCAGTTCTTC,CASSLARVNEQFF
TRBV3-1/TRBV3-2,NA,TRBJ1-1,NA,TGTGCCAGCAGCCAAGAGATTGGGGGCGCGAACACTGAAGCTTTCTTT,CASSQEIGGANTEAFF
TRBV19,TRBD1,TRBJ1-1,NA,TGTGCCAGTAGTACCCAGGGGGTGGACACTGAAGCTTTCTTT,CASSTQGVDTEAFF
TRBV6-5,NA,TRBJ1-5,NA,TGTGCCAGCAGTTCAAATACAGGGTTGAATCAGCCCCAGCATTTT,CASSSNTGLNQPQHF
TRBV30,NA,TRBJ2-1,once,TGTGCCTGGGGCCTAAATGAGCAGTTCTTC,CAWGLNEQFF
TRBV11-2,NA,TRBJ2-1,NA,TGTGCCAGCAGCTTAGATCATAACAGGCCAGCCGAGCAGTTCTTC,CASSLDHNRPAEQFF
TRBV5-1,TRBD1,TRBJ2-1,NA,TGCGCCAGCAGCTTGGGGGACAGGGGGCGTCGCAATGAGCAGTTCTTC,CASSLGDRGRRNEQFF
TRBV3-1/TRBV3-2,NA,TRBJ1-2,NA,TGTGCCAGCAGCCAAAGGGGTGTTAGCTATGGCTACACCTTC,CASSQRGVSYGYTF
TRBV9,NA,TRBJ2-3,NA,TGTGCCAGCAGCGTAGGAGGACAGCTGGGGGATACGCAGTATTTT,CASSVGGQLGDTQYF
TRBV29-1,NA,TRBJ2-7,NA,TGCAGCGGTATGCCGGGAACCCCCTCCTACGAGCAGTACTTC,CSGMPGTPSYEQYF
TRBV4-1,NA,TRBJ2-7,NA,TGCGCCAGCAGCCACTCGGACTCTTACGAGCAGTACTTC,CASSHSDSYEQYF
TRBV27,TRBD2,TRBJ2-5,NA,TGTGCCAGCAGTCGCTTCCAGGGAGGGGAGACCCAGTACTTC,CASSRFQGGETQYF
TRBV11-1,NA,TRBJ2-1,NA,TGTGCCAGCAGCTTAGTTAGCGCGGGCGAGCAGTTCTTC,CASSLVSAGEQFF
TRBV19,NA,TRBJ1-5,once,TGTGCCAGTGCCTACTATGGCAATCAGCCCCAGCATTTT,CASAYYGNQPQHF
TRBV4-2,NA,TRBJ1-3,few,TGTGCCAGCAGCCAAGATATTTCTTTCTCTGGAAACACCATATATTTT,CASSQDISFSGNTIYF